The source of this T cell receptor beta chain is a study of tumor and adjacent non-tumor tissue in lung cancer. This CDR3 is built from 16 residues. Germline-derived CDR1 and CDR2 are MNHEY and SVGAGI. This sample's RNA came from whole unsorted tissue. TCRbeta libraries were built with three rounds of nested PCR, modified from ARM-PCR. In TCRdb, the multiplex PCR reads were re-called with MiXCR into one record per CDR3 protein. Counted here are 100,000 to 120,000 distinct CDR3 sequences, 84% occurring once; the ten biggest clones make up roughly 20%. This clonotype was detected only a few times. A junction boundary mismatches the germline segment, possibly from a read error.

This TCR was sampled from a man between 65 and 85 years old with non-small cell lung cancer. The sequenced material came from lung tumor tissue. This sequence joins TRBV6-5 and TRBJ2-3, with 9 bases matching TRBD2. The DNA for the CDR3 is TGTACCAGCAGTGACCCGGGGCTAGCGGGACGAGATACGCAGTATTTT. This encodes CTSSDPGLAGRDTQYF.